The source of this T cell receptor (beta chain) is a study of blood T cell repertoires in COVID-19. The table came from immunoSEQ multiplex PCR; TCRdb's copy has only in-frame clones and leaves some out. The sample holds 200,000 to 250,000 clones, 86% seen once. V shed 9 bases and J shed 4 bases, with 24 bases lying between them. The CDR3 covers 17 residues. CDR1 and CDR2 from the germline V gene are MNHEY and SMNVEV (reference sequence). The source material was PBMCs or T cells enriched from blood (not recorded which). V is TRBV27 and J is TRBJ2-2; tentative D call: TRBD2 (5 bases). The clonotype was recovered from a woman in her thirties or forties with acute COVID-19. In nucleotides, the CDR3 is TGTGCCAGTTACGGACGGACGGGGTTTCGAGCCACCGGGGAGCTGTTTTTT. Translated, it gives CASYGRTGFRATGELFF.